This T cell receptor (beta chain) was profiled in a study of cytomegalovirus exposure and HLA in healthy donors. V was trimmed by 1 base and J by 2 bases, leaving 11 bases between them. CDR3 length: 15 amino acids. From germline, CDR1 is MGHRA and CDR2 YSYEKL. Study results and limitations: What a later analysis reportedly showed was that an Asian-associated ancestry cluster had fewer N-insertions than the roughly 670-donor mean. Sequence variants that were highly shared formed a cluster that was likely a sequencing artifact. TCR beta V- and J-gene trimming was later associated with a missense DCLRE1C variant. Researchers reportedly found TCR beta sequences accurately predicted most subjects' HLA-A and HLA-B alleles.

Worth noting for this clone: Its antigen is undetermined.

Primers: 60 Vbeta forward and 13 Jbeta reverse. Assay used: immunoSEQ multiplex PCR; TCRdb lists only in-frame clones, some missing. The table shows about 130,000 clones, with 74% occurring only once. The V gene is TRBV4-1, the J gene TRBJ1-2; D ambiguous. Sequenced sample: PBMCs. The sequence was obtained from a man aged 40-55 years in good health and CMV-seropositive. The CDR3 spells CASSQAAAGNYGYTF. The CDR3 nucleotides read TGCGCCAGCAGCCAAGCAGCGGCAGGAAACTATGGCTACACCTTC.